Presented here are 13 T cell receptor beta chains from one specimen sequenced in a study of blood T cell repertoires in COVID-19. The method was immunoSEQ multiplex PCR; TCRdb's version includes in-frame clones alone and lacks a portion of them. In the table there are about 140,000 clones, around 87% of which are singletons. Sample: peripheral blood. These TCRs come from a man aged 45-65 years who had recovered from COVID-19.

The chain is built from TRBV6-1 and TRBJ2-2, with 7 positions matching TRBD1. In germline, CDR1 is MNHNS, CDR2 SASEGT. The J segment lost 1 base and the V segment lost 2 bases, leaving 4 bases of the junction unmatched. The CDR3 covers 16 residues. CDR3 sequence: CASSERGRLNTGELFF. The CDR3, as DNA: TGTGCCAGCAGTGAAAGGGGGCGTCTGAACACCGGGGAGCTGTTTTTT.

This chain uses TRBV5-4 with TRBJ2-2, with 7 bases lining up with TRBD1. Germline CDR1 reads SGHNT; CDR2 reads YYREEE (reference sequence). J was trimmed by 1 base and V by 4 bases; bases with no gene match: 7. The CDR3 loop spans 16 amino acids. CDR3 sequence: CASSGRRQGNTGELFF. The CDR3, as DNA: TGTGCCAGCAGCGGTCGGCGACAGGGGAACACCGGGGAGCTGTTTTTT.

This sequence joins TRBV3-1 (or the pseudogene TRBV3-2) and TRBJ2-1; TRBD2 matches at 9 bases. The V segment lost 1 base and the J segment 6 bases; nucleotides outside the gene matches: 7. This CDR3 has 16 amino acids. The V gene's germline CDR1 is LGHDT and CDR2 YNNKEL (reference sequence). CDR3 region: CASSQGRRGGLNEQFF. The CDR3, as DNA: TGTGCCAGCAGCCAAGGCCGGCGGGGGGGCCTCAATGAGCAGTTCTTC.

The chain uses TRBV6-1 and TRBJ2-3; D is ambiguous. V was cut by 2 bases and J by 0 bases, with 6 bases left in between. The CDR3 covers 14 residues. CDR1 and CDR2 from the germline V gene are MNHNS and SASEGT. The CDR3, as DNA: TGTGCCAGCAGTGAAACTCATAGCACAGATACGCAGTATTTT. Amino acid sequence: CASSETHSTDTQYF.

The chain is built from TRBV11-2 and TRBJ2-5, with 7 bases fitting TRBD2. V shed 3 bases, J shed 5 bases, and the junction held 9 bases outside the gene matches. This CDR3 is 15 amino acids long. CDR1 and CDR2 from the germline V gene are SGHAT and FQNNGV. The CDR3, as DNA: TGTGCCAGCAGCTTGGGCAACGGGGAGGGGGAGACCCAGTACTTC. Amino acids: CASSLGNGEGETQYF.

A single count supports this clone. The chain has TRBV19 and TRBJ1-2; D remains unclear. The ends were cut back, 5 bases at V and 5 bases at J, with 6 bases in the middle. The CDR3 covers 11 residues. CDR1 LNHDA and CDR2 SQIVND come from the germline V gene (reference sequence). The CDR3 protein is CASSPTYGYTF. For the CDR3, the DNA is TGTGCCAGTAGTCCGACATATGGCTACACCTTC.

The chain joins TRBV19 to TRBJ2-1; D gene unclear. The CDR3 has 12 amino acids. V shed 3 bases and J shed 7 bases, with 7 bases lying between them. Germline CDR1 reads LNHDA; CDR2 reads SQIVND (reference sequence). CDR3 nucleotides: TGTGCCAGTAGTATCGGGTGGAATGAGCAGTTCTTC. This encodes CASSIGWNEQFF.

This sequence joins TRBV5-4 and TRBJ1-1; the D is unclear. The V and J ends lost 6 bases and 6 bases respectively, with 12 bases between them. CDR1 is SGHNT, CDR2 YYREEE, per germline (reference sequence). The CDR3 runs to 12 residues. CDR3 residues: CASNSAGSEAFF. The CDR3 DNA is TGTGCCAGCAACTCAGCGGGCTCTGAAGCTTTCTTT.

The rearrangement uses TRBV19 and TRBJ1-2; TRBD1 agrees at 8 bases. Trimming took 3 bases from V and 4 from J; bases not matched to a gene: 4. Per the germline V gene, CDR1 is LNHDA and CDR2 is SQIVND (reference sequence). The CDR3 covers 14 residues. Here the CDR3 reads CASSMAGGIYGYTF. As DNA, the CDR3 is TGTGCCAGTAGTATGGCAGGGGGCATCTATGGCTACACCTTC.

This chain joins TRBV7-9 and TRBJ1-1; D is possibly TRBD1 (6 bases). V was clipped by 5 bases and J by 4 bases, with 17 bases between them. Germline V gene data show CDR1 as SEHNR and CDR2 as FQNEAQ (reference sequence). This CDR3 contains 15 residues. CDR3 sequence (DNA): TGTGCCAGCAGCCAACTCAGGGGAGGGGGCACTGAAGCTTTCTTT. Protein: CASSQLRGGGTEAFF.

With respect to this clone: The sample has other DNA sequences that encode this CDR3 too. The genes are TRBV9 and TRBJ1-2; 11 bases map to TRBD1. Germline loops: CDR1 SGDLS, CDR2 YYNGEE. This CDR3 has 14 residues. V dropped 3 bases and J dropped 5; count of bases not matched to a gene: 3. CDR3 nucleotides: TGTGCCAGCAGCGCTGGGACAGGGGGTTATGGCTACACCTTC. Its protein is CASSAGTGGYGYTF.

This sequence joins TRBV5-1 and TRBJ2-1; TRBD2 aligns across 7 bases. Trimming removed 9 bases from V and 0 bases from J; junction bases left unmatched: 9. Germline V gene data show CDR1 as SGHRS and CDR2 as YFSETQ. This CDR3 is 15 amino acids long. CDR3 bases: TGCGCCACCCGAGCGGGGACTACCTCCTACAATGAGCAGTTCTTC. As protein: CATRAGTTSYNEQFF. The full variable domain, with the rest looked up from reference TRBV5-1 and TRBJ2-1, is KAGVTQTPRYLIKTRGQQVTLSCSPISGHRSVSWYQQTPGQGLQFLFEYFSETQRNKGNFPGRFSGRQFSNSRSEMNVSTLELGDSALYLCATRAGTTSYNEQFFGPGTRLTVL.

The gene calls are TRBV19 and TRBJ2-7; D may be TRBD1 (5 bases). The V end was cut by 6 bases, the J end by 3 bases, with 18 bases between. The germline CDR1 and CDR2 sequences are LNHDA and SQIVND (reference sequence). The CDR3 totals 15 residues. This CDR3 is CASSKAGQGHYEQYF. The CDR3 DNA follows: TGTGCCAGTAGCAAAGCAGGGCAGGGTCACTACGAGCAGTACTTC. The entire variable domain, with the rest obtained from reference TRBV19 and TRBJ2-7, is as follows: DGGITQSPKYLFRKEGQNVTLSCEQNLNHDAMYWYRQDPGQGLRLIYYSQIVNDFQKGDIAEGYSVSREKKESFPLTVTSAQKNPTAFYLCASSKAGQGHYEQYFGPGTRLTVT.